This TCR beta chain was identified during a study of regulatory T cells in long-lasting Graves disease (dated by TCRdb to the early 2020s). With regard to the full study: Persistent Graves' disease was defined as persistently positive TSH receptor autoantibodies together with antithyroid drug treatment for over 5 years. Antithyroid drugs had been taken for about 10.3 years on average by persistent Graves' disease patients in the clinical cohort. A total of roughly 35 samples underwent TCR sequencing, from about 13 patients with persistent Graves' disease and roughly 20 patients with newly diagnosed Graves' disease. The study was registered as a clinical trial and conducted in China. Patients with persistent Graves' disease were compared with patients with newly diagnosed Graves' disease using TCR sequencing and RNA sequencing of peripheral blood. What the study reported, not specific to this receptor: Lower TCR Shannon entropy and fewer highly expanded clones were observed in persistent Graves' disease patients than in newly diagnosed patients, which suggested clonal expansion. Because the primary lesion, thyroid tissue, could not be accessed, the study looked at peripheral blood alone. Sequencing and analysis were restricted to the TCR beta chain. The authors acknowledged the small sample size as a limitation that may reduce accuracy. Persistent patients shared more public clonotypes among themselves (around 3,000) than newly diagnosed patients did (nearly 1,000). Preferential use of TRBV28, TRBJ1-2 and TRBJ2-5 was observed in persistent disease, whereas TRBV20-1 and TRBJ2-1 were favored in newly diagnosed disease.

Receptors were amplified or captured by multiplex PCR. TCRdb names Illumina HiSeq 4000 as the instrument used. iRepertoire HTBI primers and Arm-PCR amplification of CDR3 regions were used to construct TCR beta libraries. Before sequencing, the PCR products went through gel purification. In the source study's methods: A total of roughly 67 TRBV and 14 TRBJ segments were identified across samples and were used for gene usage analysis of CDR3 amino acid clonotypes. Filtered high-quality paired reads were merged into contigs using COPE and FqMerger. BLAST was used to align contigs to the IMGT TRBV, TRBD and TRBJ reference genes, and CDR3 was defined following IMGT. Highly expanded clones were defined as clonotypes with a frequency above 0.1%. Shannon entropy was used to measure repertoire diversity, and the Gini coefficient was used to measure V-J evenness. Clonotypes shared by more than one individual were considered public. TCRdb cleaned the public reads at Q25 with fastp, built clones with MiXCR and kept in-frame beta chains. Rows with a matching CDR3 protein are joined into one entry that keeps the most common DNA and genes. TCRdb, rather than the study authors, made the V and J calls. This sample has roughly 400,000 distinct CDR3 sequences in its table, and around 23% of those were observed once. Roughly an eighth of the sample is taken by the ten largest.

As concerns this clonotype: Its antigen specificity is not known. A junction boundary mismatches the germline segment, possibly from a read error.

Taken from the germline V gene, the CDR1 and CDR2 loops are SGHRS and YFSETQ. The CDR3 numbers 14 residues from cysteine through phenylalanine. Of the read, only the CDR3 DNA is kept; its 42 bases are in frame from base 1. The sample's time point label, in plain terms: persistent/refractory GD, antithyroid drugs over 5 years with positive TRAb. RNA was extracted from PBMCs in TRIzol for both TCR sequencing and RNA sequencing. The diagnosis of Graves' disease was made according to American Thyroid Association guidelines. Recruitment of patients was carried out at an endocrinology department in Xi'an, China. Each patient gave approximately 9 milliliters of peripheral blood, collected in an EDTA anticoagulant tube. PBMCs were isolated by Ficoll Paque Plus density gradient separation without further T cell sorting. An Agilent 2100 Bioanalyzer and agarose gel were used to check RNA quality, and a NanoDrop 2000 was used to measure RNA concentration.

This sequence originates from a female donor with Graves disease. This specimen consisted of peripheral blood mononuclear cells (PBMCs), obtained when the disease was refractory, from a patient treated with antithyroid drugs. The sequence is built from TRBV5-1 and TRBJ1-4; a confident D gene designation cannot be given. CDR3 protein: CASSLGGANERLFF. The DNA is TGCGCCAGCAGCTTGGGGGGAGCTAATGAAAGACTGTTTTTT.